These 21 T cell receptor beta chains originate from one sample sequenced in a study of blood T cells in healthy people across ages. The second PCR ran roughly 7 to 12 cycles with a sample-barcoded 5' primer and J-beta primers. Via MiXCR, TCRdb re-called the 5' RACE reads, giving one row per CDR3 protein. The table has approximately 810,000 distinct CDR3 sequences, under 35% seen once. Sequencing was done on a sample of blood. These receptors were taken from a woman aged 80 or over in good health.

There are a few counts of this clonotype. This may be a read error: a much more frequent sequence differs by one nucleotide. The chain has TRBV15 and TRBJ2-1; D might be TRBD2 (6 bases). The CDR3 covers 15 residues. Germline CDR1 and CDR2: LNHNV and YYDKDF (reference sequence). Trimming shortened V by 5 bases and J by 2 bases, and 13 bases separated the two germline ends. CDR3: CATSPSSGAYNEQFF. As DNA, the CDR3 is TGTGCCACCAGCCCAAGTAGCGGAGCCTACAATGAGCAGTTCTTC.

This clonotype was observed many times. V is TRBV4-2 and J is TRBJ2-1; D is ambiguous. Germline values: CDR1 LGHNA, CDR2 YNFKEQ. V was trimmed by 1 base and J by 12 bases, leaving 10 bases between them. The CDR3 totals 12 residues. The CDR3 reads CASSQGVSGQFF. CDR3 nucleotide sequence: TGTGCCAGCAGCCAAGGGGTGTCAGGGCAGTTCTTC.

Regarding this clonotype: One end of the junction fails to match germline, which may point to a read error. J is TRBJ2-1 and V is TRBV7-2; the match to TRBD2 covers 8 bases. The V gene's germline CDR1 is SGHTA and CDR2 FQGNSA. The CDR3 covers 14 residues. The CDR3 loop is CASSLTGLVGEQCF. The CDR3 region has the DNA TGTGCCAGCAGCTTAACGGGACTAGTCGGTGAGCAGTGCTTC.

The sample holds one count of this clonotype. The junction shows a germline mismatch at one end, possibly a read error. The J gene is TRBJ1-4, the V gene TRBV14; D is undetermined. The V gene's germline CDR1 is SGHDN and CDR2 FVKESK. This CDR3 comprises 13 residues. CDR3 bases: TGTGCCAGCAGCCGGGCCTTCAATGAAAAACTGTGTTTT. Translated, it gives CASSRAFNEKLCF.

About this clonotype itself: A much larger clone differs by one base, so this may be a read error. This chain joins TRBV6-5 and TRBJ2-7; D gene unclear. Trimming took off 6 bases at V and 7 bases at J, with 19 bases between the two ends. The CDR3 totals 14 residues. CDR1 and CDR2 from the germline V gene are MNHEY and SVGAGI. The DNA of the CDR3 is TGTGCCAGCAGAAGCCCTCCCGACTCCAATGAGCAGTACTTC. Amino acid sequence: CASRSPPDSNEQYF.

The chain links TRBV7-2 to TRBJ2-7; 12 bases agree with TRBD2. CDR3 size: 20 residues. Germline trimming cut 1 base from V and 2 bases from J; bases unmatched to any gene: 15. Germline V gene sequence: CDR1 SGHTA, CDR2 FQGNSA. CDR3 loop: CASSLGFGLAGSPAAYEQYF. CDR3 bases: TGTGCCAGCAGCTTAGGGTTCGGACTAGCGGGATCCCCTGCCGCCTACGAGCAGTACTTC.

This clonotype has only one observation. The chain couples TRBV12-3 or TRBV12-4 to TRBJ1-4, with TRBD1 matching over 7 bases. Unmatched junction bases numbered 13, after V lost 7 bases and J lost 8 bases. This CDR3 region has 15 residues. CDR3 protein: CASNKSGTVIEKLFF. The CDR3 nucleotides read TGTGCCAGCAACAAATCCGGGACAGTTATAGAAAAACTGTTTTTT.

This clonotype has ten or more counts. The rearrangement joins TRBV18 to TRBJ2-6; D is uncertain. The V and J ends lost 0 bases and 1 base respectively, with 4 bases between them. CDR3 size: 15 residues. The germline gives CDR1 KGHSH, CDR2 LQKENI. CDR3 in DNA: TGTGCCAGCTCACCACCGGCTTCTGGGGCCAACGTCCTGACTTTC. It specifies CASSPPASGANVLTF.

This clonotype came up a few times. Written as DNA, the CDR3 is TGTGCCAGCAGTGAAGTTGGGGGGGGCTATGGCTACACCTTC. This translates into CASSEVGGGYGYTF. V usage is TRBV6-1 and J usage is TRBJ1-2; a possible D gene is TRBD1 (5 bases). CDR1 and CDR2 (germline): MNHNS, SASEGT. The CDR3 spans 14 residues. Trimming stripped 1 base from V and 4 bases from J, with 10 bases between.

A remark on this clonotype: Given a much more abundant clone one base away, this may be a read error. The chain has TRBV6-2 or TRBV6-3 and TRBJ2-7, with 13 bases identical to TRBD2. V was pared by 5 bases and J by 7 bases, with 11 bases of the junction left unmatched. Germline assignment: CDR1 MNHEY and CDR2 SVGEGT. The length of the CDR3 is 16 residues. The DNA of the CDR3 is TGTGCCAGCAGTCCCAGGACTAGCGGGAGTTACAATGAGCAGTACTTC. This sequence encodes CASSPRTSGSYNEQYF.

In its sample, this clonotype was seen many times. The rearrangement links TRBV3-1 to TRBJ2-1, with D unresolved. CDR3 size: 13 residues. CDR1 and CDR2 from the germline V gene are LGHDT and YNNKEL (reference sequence). The V end was cut by 3 bases, the J end by 2 bases, with 5 bases between. The CDR3 loop reads CASSHPAYNEQFF. The CDR3 region has the DNA TGTGCCAGCAGCCACCCGGCCTACAATGAGCAGTTCTTC.

Many counts were recorded for this clonotype. The chain couples TRBV5-5 to TRBJ1-5; unclear D gene. This CDR3 spans 15 amino acids. Trimming took off 2 bases at V and 0 bases at J, with 9 bases between the two ends. The germline V gene encodes CDR1 SGHKS and CDR2 YYEKEE (reference sequence). The CDR3 DNA reads TGTGCCAGCAGCTTTGGCTGGAATAGCAATCAGCCCCAGCATTTT. Protein product: CASSFGWNSNQPQHF. Filled out from reference TRBV5-5 and TRBJ1-5, the complete variable domain reads DAGVTQSPTHLIKTRGQQVTLRCSPISGHKSVSWYQQVLGQGPQFIFQYYEKEERGRGNFPDRFSARQFPNYSSELNVNALLLGDSALYLCASSFGWNSNQPQHFGDGTRLSIL.

This clonotype was counted between two and nine times. The chain uses TRBV9 and TRBJ2-2; TRBD1 agrees at 7 bases. CDR1 is SGDLS and CDR2 is YYNGEE in the germline V gene. Unmatched junction bases numbered 7, after V lost 6 bases and J lost 2 bases. CDR3 length: 15 residues. The CDR3 nucleotides read TGTGCCAGCACCCGGGACAGCCTAAACACCGGGGAGCTGTTTTTT. It yields the protein CASTRDSLNTGELFF.

The V call is TRBV29-1, the J call TRBJ1-1, with unresolved D. Germline CDR1 reads SQVTM; CDR2 reads ANQGSEA. CDR3 length equals 14 residues. Trimming stripped 5 bases from V and 4 bases from J, with 17 bases between. The CDR3 is CSVLRVAGSTEAFF. The CDR3 coding sequence is TGCAGCGTTCTCCGAGTGGCCGGTTCCACTGAAGCTTTCTTT. The variable domain in full, completed from reference TRBV29-1 and TRBJ1-1, reads SAVISQKPSRDICQRGTSLTIQCQVDSQVTMMFWYRQQPGQSLTLIATANQGSEATYESGFVIDKFPISRPNLTFSTLTVSNMSPEDSSIYLCSVLRVAGSTEAFFGQGTRLTVV.

The V call is TRBV7-9, the J call TRBJ2-2; weak D call: TRBD1 (5 bases). Germline assignment: CDR1 SEHNR and CDR2 FQNEAQ (reference sequence). This CDR3 has 16 amino acids. V lost 2 bases and J lost 2, with 12 bases in between. Written as DNA, the CDR3 is TGTGCCAGCAGCTTAAGAGGTCAGGGAAACACCGGGGAGCTGTTTTTT. It translates to CASSLRGQGNTGELFF.

Turning to this clonotype: A read error is possible here, since a much larger clone lies one base away. The chain is built from TRBV6-2 or TRBV6-3 and TRBJ2-5; D unclear. The germline V and J ends were trimmed by 2 bases and 7 bases, with 11 bases remaining between them. CDR1 is MNHEY, CDR2 SVGEGT, per germline. The CDR3 consists of 13 residues. The CDR3 DNA follows: TGTGCCAGCAGTTACGGCATTAGGGCGACCCAGTACTTC. It encodes CASSYGIRATQYF.

There are many counts of this clonotype. The chain recombines TRBV7-2 with TRBJ2-4; the D gene is possibly TRBD2 (5 bases). Trimming stripped 5 bases from V and 3 bases from J, with 11 bases between. The CDR3 has 14 amino acids. CDR1 is SGHTA and CDR2 is FQGNSA in the germline V gene. CDR3 in amino acids: CASSRSRDKNIQYF. For the CDR3, the DNA is TGTGCCAGCAGCCGCAGTCGGGACAAAAACATTCAGTACTTC.

This clonotype has a count of ten or more. CDR3: CASSQGGSVTSGSEQYF. The CDR3 DNA follows: TGTGCCAGCAGCCAAGGAGGGTCGGTCACTAGCGGAAGCGAGCAGTACTTC. The chain uses TRBV3-1 and TRBJ2-7; 8 nucleotides match TRBD2. The CDR3 covers 17 residues. The junction had 14 bases not matched to a gene; V was cut back by 1 base and J by 6 bases. Germline lookup yields CDR1 LGHDT and CDR2 YNNKEL (reference sequence).

In its sample, this clonotype was seen a few times. The chain has TRBV9 and TRBJ2-2; D unclear. This CDR3 spans 15 amino acids. CDR1 is SGDLS and CDR2 is YYNGEE in the germline V gene. V was cut by 0 bases and J by 1 base, with 7 bases left in between. The CDR3 DNA is TGTGCCAGCAGCGTAGGTGTAGGGAACACCGGGGAGCTGTTTTTT. Its protein is CASSVGVGNTGELFF.

The V call is TRBV21-1, the J call TRBJ1-1; the table's TRBD1 call for D was not verified on the DNA. TRBV21-1 corresponds to a pseudogene. The CDR3 has 17 amino acids. The DNA of the CDR3 is TGTGCCAGCAGCAAAGAGCCCAGCTCTCAGGGGAGGAGGTCAGCTTTCTTT. Protein sequence: CASSKEPSSQGRRSAFF.

V gene TRBV20-1 combines with J gene TRBJ2-5; possibly TRBD1 or TRBD2 for D (5 bases each). The V gene's germline CDR1 is DFQATT and CDR2 SNEGSKA (reference sequence). Trimming removed 7 bases from V and 5 bases from J, with 17 bases in between. This CDR3 is 13 amino acids long. This CDR3 is CSVPGLRRETQYF. In DNA, the CDR3 is TGCAGTGTTCCGGGGCTCCGGAGGGAGACCCAGTACTTC.